This TCR beta chain was sequenced during a study of control samples from healthy donors and cancer patients. The data were produced by immunoSEQ multiplex PCR, yet TCRdb's version contains in-frame clones alone and is incomplete. The sample records under 150,000 clones, 85% to 95% being singletons. Germline V gene data show CDR1 as ENHRY and CDR2 as SYGVKD. The V and J ends lost 10 bases and 0 bases respectively, with 24 bases between them. CDR3 length equals 18 residues. The rearrangement uses TRBV10-3 and TRBJ2-2; TRBD1 is a possible D gene (6 bases). The specimen was blood. This TCR derives from a man under 40 in good health. The CDR3 sequence: CATSKSSARGANTGELFF. In DNA form, the CDR3 reads TGTGCCACCTCGAAGTCTTCAGCCAGGGGCGCGAACACCGGGGAGCTGTTTTTT.